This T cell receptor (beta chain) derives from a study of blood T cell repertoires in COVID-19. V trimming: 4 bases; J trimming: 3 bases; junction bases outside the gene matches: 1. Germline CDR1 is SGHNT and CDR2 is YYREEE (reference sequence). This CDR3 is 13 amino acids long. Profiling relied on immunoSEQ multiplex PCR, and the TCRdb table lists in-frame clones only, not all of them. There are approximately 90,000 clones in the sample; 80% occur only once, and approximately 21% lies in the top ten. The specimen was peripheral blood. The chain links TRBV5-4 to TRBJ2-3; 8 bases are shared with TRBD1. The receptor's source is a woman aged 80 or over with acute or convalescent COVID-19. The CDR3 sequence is CASSDRGTDTQYF. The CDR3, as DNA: TGTGCCAGCAGCGACAGGGGAACAGATACGCAGTATTTT.